The rows below give T cell receptor beta chains drawn from one sample of a study of blood T cell repertoires in COVID-19. Clones were read by immunoSEQ multiplex PCR, and TCRdb kept only the in-frame ones, dropping some. The data hold approximately 97,000 clones, with 88% observed a single time. The sample taken for sequencing was peripheral blood. The receptors shown here come from a man over 45 with COVID-19, enrolled during active disease. CDR3s include the opening cysteine and the closing phenylalanine or tryptophan. The D gene is left open where the match is weak. Clone sizes are given selectively: once, few, many, or a class where the clone is expanded.

V,J,D,size,length,DNA,CDR3
TRBV23-1,TRBJ2-7,-,-,14,TGCGCCAGCCGGCCGGGCGGGGACCGCTACGAGCAGTACTTC,CASRPGGDRYEQYF
TRBV7-9,TRBJ1-2,-,-,11,TGTGCCAGCAGTAAGGGGGATGGCTACACCTTC,CASSKGDGYTF
TRBV13,TRBJ1-1,-,-,14,TGTGCCAGCAGCTCAGAACAGGGTTCTACTGAAGCTTTCTTT,CASSSEQGSTEAFF
TRBV18,TRBJ2-5,-,-,14,TGTGCCAGCTCACCACCGTCGGTTTTCGGGGCCCAGTACTTC,CASSPPSVFGAQYF
TRBV5-1,TRBJ2-1,-,-,15,TGCGCCAGCAGCCTGCTGGGGGCGGGCTACAATGAGCAGTTCTTC,CASSLLGAGYNEQFF
TRBV5-6,TRBJ1-3,-,-,15,TGTGCCAGCAGCCGAGTGACAGGTTCTGGAAACACCATATATTTT,CASSRVTGSGNTIYF
TRBV5-8,TRBJ1-2,-,few,15,TGTGCCAGCAGCTTGGGACAGGCCACTAACTATGGCTACACCTTC,CASSLGQATNYGYTF
TRBV7-9,TRBJ2-3,-,-,14,TGTGCCAGCAGCTTACGGGGATCCACAGATACGCAGTATTTT,CASSLRGSTDTQYF
TRBV30,TRBJ1-5,TRBD1,few,16,TGTGCCTGGAGTCCCCGGGTGACAGGGGGCATTCAGCCCCAGCATTTT,CAWSPRVTGGIQPQHF
TRBV1,TRBJ1-5,-,-,16,TGCACCAGCAGCCAAGGCCGAGACAGGGGCCATCAGCCCCAGCATTTT,CTSSQGRDRGHQPQHF
TRBV10-3,TRBJ2-6,TRBD2,-,18,TGTGCCATCAGTGCGACTGGGACTAGAGCCTCTGGGGCCAACGTCCTGACTTTC,CAISATGTRASGANVLTF
TRBV11-2,TRBJ2-7,-,-,15,TGTGCCAGCAGCTTAGATCTTCTAGCTCTCTACGAGCAGTACTTC,CASSLDLLALYEQYF
TRBV5-6,TRBJ2-2,-,-,16,TGTGCCAGCAGCTTGTGGGACACCTTTAGCACCGGGGAGCTGTTTTTT,CASSLWDTFSTGELFF
TRBV9,TRBJ1-4,TRBD1,-,14,TGTGCCAGCAGCGGGGGACAGGGTGCTGAAAAACTGTTTTTT,CASSGGQGAEKLFF
TRBV14,TRBJ1-6,TRBD1,-,17,TGTGCCAGCAGCCAAGTACCCGGGACAGGGTATAATTCACCCCTCCACTTT,CASSQVPGTGYNSPLHF
TRBV12-3/TRBV12-4,TRBJ1-2,-,-,12,TGTGCCAGCAGTTTCCAAAACTATGGCTACACCTTC,CASSFQNYGYTF
TRBV19,TRBJ2-7,-,-,14,TGTGCCAGTAGCTACGGAGCCAGCTCCTACGAGCAGTACTTC,CASSYGASSYEQYF
TRBV4-2,TRBJ1-2,-,-,16,TGTGCCAGCAGCCAAGAGTCAAGGAGATTAGGCTATGGCTACACCTTC,CASSQESRRLGYGYTF
TRBV12-5,TRBJ2-7,TRBD1,-,14,TGTGCTAGTGGTCCGGGACAGGGGGAGGTAGAGCAGTACTTC,CASGPGQGEVEQYF
TRBV30,TRBJ1-3,TRBD1,once,16,TGTGCCTGGAGCCCGGACAGGGTGAGCTCTGGAAACACCATATATTTT,CAWSPDRVSSGNTIYF
TRBV5-1,TRBJ1-1,-,-,15,TGCGCCAGCAGCCTGGTCGGGAAGGCGAACACTGAAGCTTTCTTT,CASSLVGKANTEAFF
TRBV5-1,TRBJ2-3,-,-,14,TGCGCCAGCAGCTTCTCCGGGGGTGGAGATACGCAGTATTTT,CASSFSGGGDTQYF
TRBV3-1/TRBV3-2,TRBJ1-3,TRBD1,-,15,TGTGCCAGCAGCCAAGGGACAGGGGCTGGAAACACCATATATTTT,CASSQGTGAGNTIYF
TRBV9,TRBJ1-6,-,-,14,TGTGCCAGCAGCCCCCGCATCGGGTACTCACCCCTCCACTTT,CASSPRIGYSPLHF
TRBV6-5,TRBJ1-4,TRBD1,-,14,TGTGCCAGCAGTTACGGACAGGGTTTTGAAAAACTGTTTTTT,CASSYGQGFEKLFF
TRBV5-1,TRBJ2-7,TRBD2,-,16,TGCGCCAGCAGCTCCATGGGGGCGGGGGGGCGAGAGGAGCAGTACTTC,CASSSMGAGGREEQYF
TRBV2,TRBJ2-7,TRBD1,-,13,TGTGCCAGCAGTGACAGGGGGCAGGACGAGCAGTACTTC,CASSDRGQDEQYF
TRBV6-6,TRBJ1-1,-,-,14,TGTGCCAGCAGTATCTCCCCAGGTGACACTGAAGCTTTCTTT,CASSISPGDTEAFF
TRBV6-5,TRBJ2-5,-,-,10,TGTGCCAGCAGCGGGGAGACCCAGTACTTC,CASSGETQYF
TRBV7-9,TRBJ1-3,-,-,14,TGTGCCAGCACACGAACAGGGCTCGGAAACACCATATATTTT,CASTRTGLGNTIYF
TRBV30,TRBJ2-3,TRBD2,-,18,TGTGCCTGGATCGGCGGACCGACGGGGGCGGGGGGAAGAGATACGCAGTATTTT,CAWIGGPTGAGGRDTQYF